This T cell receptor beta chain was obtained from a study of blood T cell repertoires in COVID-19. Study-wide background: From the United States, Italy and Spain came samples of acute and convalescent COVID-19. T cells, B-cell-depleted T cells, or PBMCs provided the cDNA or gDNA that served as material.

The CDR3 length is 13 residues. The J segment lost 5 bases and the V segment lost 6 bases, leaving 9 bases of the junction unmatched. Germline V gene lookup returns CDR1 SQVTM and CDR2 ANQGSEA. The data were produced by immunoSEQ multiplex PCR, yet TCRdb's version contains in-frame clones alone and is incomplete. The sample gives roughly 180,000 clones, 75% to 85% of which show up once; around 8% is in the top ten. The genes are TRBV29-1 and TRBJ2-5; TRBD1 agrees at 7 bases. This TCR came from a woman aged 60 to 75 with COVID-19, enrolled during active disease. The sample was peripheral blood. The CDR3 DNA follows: TGCAGCGTCCCGGGACAGTCAGGGGAGACCCAGTACTTC. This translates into CSVPGQSGETQYF.